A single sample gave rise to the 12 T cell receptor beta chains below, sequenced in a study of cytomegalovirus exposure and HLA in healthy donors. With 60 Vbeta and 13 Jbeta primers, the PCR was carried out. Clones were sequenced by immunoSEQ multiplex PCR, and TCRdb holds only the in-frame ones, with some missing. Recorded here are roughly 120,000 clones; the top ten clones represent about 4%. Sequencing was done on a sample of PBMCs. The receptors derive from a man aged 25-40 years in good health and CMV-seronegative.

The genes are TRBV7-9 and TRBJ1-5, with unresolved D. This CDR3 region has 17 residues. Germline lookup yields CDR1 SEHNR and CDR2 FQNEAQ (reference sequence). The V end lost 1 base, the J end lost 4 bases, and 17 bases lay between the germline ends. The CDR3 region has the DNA TGTGCCAGCAGCTTAGTTTCAGGCATCCCCCGAAATCAGCCCCAGCATTTT. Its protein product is CASSLVSGIPRNQPQHF.

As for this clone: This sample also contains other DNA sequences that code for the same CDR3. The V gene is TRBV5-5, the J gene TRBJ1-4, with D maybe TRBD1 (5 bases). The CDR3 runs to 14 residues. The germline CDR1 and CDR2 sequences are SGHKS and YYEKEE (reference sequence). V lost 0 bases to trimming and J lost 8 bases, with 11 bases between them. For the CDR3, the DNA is TGTGCCAGCAGCTTGGACAGGCCGGAAGAAAAACTGTTTTTT. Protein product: CASSLDRPEEKLFF.

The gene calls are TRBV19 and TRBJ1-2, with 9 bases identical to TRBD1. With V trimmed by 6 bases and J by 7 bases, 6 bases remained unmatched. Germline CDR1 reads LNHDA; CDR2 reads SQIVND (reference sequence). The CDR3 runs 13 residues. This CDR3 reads CASSPGTGLGYTF. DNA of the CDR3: TGTGCCAGTAGCCCAGGGACAGGGCTTGGCTACACCTTC.

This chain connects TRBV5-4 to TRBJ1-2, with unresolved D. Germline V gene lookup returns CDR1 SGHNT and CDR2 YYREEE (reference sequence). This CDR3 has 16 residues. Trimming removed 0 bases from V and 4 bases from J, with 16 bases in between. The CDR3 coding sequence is TGTGCCAGCAGCTTGGGCGGCGAGGGCTACTTCTATGGCTACACCTTC. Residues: CASSLGGEGYFYGYTF.

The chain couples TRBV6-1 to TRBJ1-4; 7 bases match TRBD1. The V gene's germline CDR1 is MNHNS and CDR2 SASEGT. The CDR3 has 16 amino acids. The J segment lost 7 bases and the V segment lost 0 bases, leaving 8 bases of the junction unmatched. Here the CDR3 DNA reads TGTGCCAGCAGTGAAGCACAGGGGTGGGTTGGTGAAAAACTGTTTTTT. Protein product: CASSEAQGWVGEKLFF.

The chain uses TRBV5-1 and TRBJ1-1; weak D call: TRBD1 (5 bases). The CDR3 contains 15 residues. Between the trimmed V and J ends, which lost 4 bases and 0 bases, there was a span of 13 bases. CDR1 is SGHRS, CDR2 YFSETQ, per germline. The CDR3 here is CASSLTETMNTEAFF. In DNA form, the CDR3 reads TGCGCCAGCAGCCTGACAGAAACCATGAACACTGAAGCTTTCTTT.

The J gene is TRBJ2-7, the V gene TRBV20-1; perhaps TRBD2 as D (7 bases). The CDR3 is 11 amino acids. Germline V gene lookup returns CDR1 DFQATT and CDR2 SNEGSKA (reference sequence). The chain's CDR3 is CTLRRGGEQYF. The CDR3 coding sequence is TGCACCCTACGAAGGGGGGGCGAGCAGTACTTC.

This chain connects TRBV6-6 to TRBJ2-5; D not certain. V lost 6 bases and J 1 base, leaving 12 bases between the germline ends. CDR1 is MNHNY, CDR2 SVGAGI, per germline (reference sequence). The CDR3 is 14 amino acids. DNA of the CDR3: TGTGCCAGCAGCAAGAGCAAGATCCAAGAGACCCAGTACTTC. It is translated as CASSKSKIQETQYF.

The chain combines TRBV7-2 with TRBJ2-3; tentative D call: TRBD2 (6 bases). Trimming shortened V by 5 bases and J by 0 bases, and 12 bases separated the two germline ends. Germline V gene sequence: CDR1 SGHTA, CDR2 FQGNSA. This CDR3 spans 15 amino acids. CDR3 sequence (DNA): TGTGCCAGCAGCCCGGAGGGCACTAGCACAGATACGCAGTATTTT. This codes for CASSPEGTSTDTQYF.

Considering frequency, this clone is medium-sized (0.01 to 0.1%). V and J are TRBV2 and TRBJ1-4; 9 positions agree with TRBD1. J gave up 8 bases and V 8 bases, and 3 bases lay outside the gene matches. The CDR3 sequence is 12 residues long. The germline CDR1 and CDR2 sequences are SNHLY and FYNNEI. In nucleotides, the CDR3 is TGTGCCAGCCGCGGGACAGGGGAAAAACTGTTTTTT. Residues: CASRGTGEKLFF.

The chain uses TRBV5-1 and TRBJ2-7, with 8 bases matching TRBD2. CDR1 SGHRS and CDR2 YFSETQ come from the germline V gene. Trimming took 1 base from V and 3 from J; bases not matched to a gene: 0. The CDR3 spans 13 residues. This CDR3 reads CASSLTSGYEQYF. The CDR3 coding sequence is TGCGCCAGCAGCTTGACTAGCGGCTACGAGCAGTACTTC.

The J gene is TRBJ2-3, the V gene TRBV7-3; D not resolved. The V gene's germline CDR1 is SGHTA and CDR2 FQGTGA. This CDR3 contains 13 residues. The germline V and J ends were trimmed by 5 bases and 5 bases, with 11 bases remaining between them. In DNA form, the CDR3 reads TGTGCCAGCAGCGCCCGACATGGAGATACGCAGTATTTT. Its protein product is CASSARHGDTQYF.